The T cell receptor beta chain described here comes from a study of graft-versus-host responses after intestinal transplantation. Study details: The recipients all started with anti-thymocyte globulin induction and then took tacrolimus and steroids for 3 to 4 years.

The assay was immunoSEQ multiplex PCR, and TCRdb's table has in-frame clones only and misses some. The data show over 100,000 clones, around 92% seen once. Study results and limitations: In recipient marrow, GvH clones were found, and some appeared first in ileum or blood. Those patients showing graft-donor T cell macrochimerism displayed high graft-versus-host to host-versus-graft clonal ratios in allografts.

The CDR3 consists of 15 residues. From germline, CDR1 is MNHEY and CDR2 SMNVEV (reference sequence). V was clipped by 2 bases and J by 0 bases, with 8 bases between them. Notes on this clone: Its cognate antigen is unknown.

The specimen comprised unstimulated CD8+ T cells sorted from spleen or lymph node cells, sampled before transplant. The TCR was taken from a human donor who was the organ donor for an intestinal transplant. V gene TRBV27 combines with J gene TRBJ2-1; possible D gene TRBD2, 5 bases. CDR3 DNA sequence: TGTGCCAGCAGTTTAGGGCTAGCCTCCTACAATGAGCAGTTCTTC. It translates to CASSLGLASYNEQFF.